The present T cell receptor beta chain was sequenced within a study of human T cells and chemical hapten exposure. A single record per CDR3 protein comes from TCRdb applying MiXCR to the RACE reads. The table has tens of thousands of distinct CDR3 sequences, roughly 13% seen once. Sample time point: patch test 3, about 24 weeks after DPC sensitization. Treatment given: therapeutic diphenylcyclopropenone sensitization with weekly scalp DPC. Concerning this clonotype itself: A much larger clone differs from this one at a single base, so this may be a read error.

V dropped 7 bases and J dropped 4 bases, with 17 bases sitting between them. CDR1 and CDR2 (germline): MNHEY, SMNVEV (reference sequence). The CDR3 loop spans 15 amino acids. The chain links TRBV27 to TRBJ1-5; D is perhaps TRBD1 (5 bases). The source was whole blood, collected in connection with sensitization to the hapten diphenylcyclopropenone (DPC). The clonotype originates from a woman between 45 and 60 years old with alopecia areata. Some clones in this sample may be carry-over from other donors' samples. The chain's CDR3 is CASKTDRDRNQPQHF. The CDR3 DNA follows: TGTGCCAGCAAAACCGACAGAGATAGGAATCAGCCCCAGCATTTT.